The 17 T cell receptor beta chains below come from one sample, sequenced in a study of regulatory T cells in long-lasting Graves disease. Relying on iRepertoire HTBI primers and Arm-PCR of CDR3 regions, the team built TCR beta libraries. TCRdb redid the calling of the multiplex PCR reads with MiXCR, one entry per CDR3 protein. Of under 400,000 distinct CDR3 sequences listed, approximately 15% are singletons. As for time point: newly diagnosed GD, antithyroid drugs for less than 3 months. PBMC-derived RNA was used for the TCR library. Separately, the same data were catalogued under a study of T cells in Graves' hyperthyroidism and ophthalmopathy.

Here the sequenced sample was peripheral blood mononuclear cells (PBMCs), taken at new diagnosis, from a patient treated with antithyroid drugs. These receptors originate from a middle-aged man with Graves disease.

This clonotype was counted a few times. This chain connects TRBV20-1 to TRBJ1-3; D not certain. V lost 3 bases and J lost 2, with 2 bases in between. The CDR3 covers 11 residues. Germline CDR1 reads DFQATT; CDR2 reads SNEGSKA (reference sequence). The CDR3 nucleotides read TGCAGTGCTAGTGCTGGAAACACCATATATTTT. This translates into CSASAGNTIYF.

This sequence joins TRBV20-1 and TRBJ2-3, with D perhaps matching TRBD2 (8 bases). Germline loops: CDR1 DFQATT, CDR2 SNEGSKA (reference sequence). Trimming stripped 6 bases from V and 6 bases from J, with 19 bases between. The length of the CDR3 is 14 residues. The CDR3 DNA is TGCAGTGCCAACAGGGGCGGGGGGCCCGATACGCAGTATTTT. It is translated as CSANRGGGPDTQYF.

This clonotype was picked up many times. The V call is TRBV12-3 or TRBV12-4, the J call TRBJ1-5; D is undetermined. Trimming left V 0 bases short and J 1 base short, with 1 base between. The CDR3 covers 13 residues. The DNA for the CDR3 is TGTGCCAGCAGTTTAGCGAGCAATCAGCCCCAGCATTTT. It is translated as CASSLASNQPQHF.

This clonotype was counted a few times. The V gene is TRBV2, the J gene TRBJ1-6; the D gene is possibly TRBD1 (5 bases). The V end was cut by 3 bases, the J end by 9 bases, with 15 bases between. Per the germline V gene, CDR1 is SNHLY and CDR2 is FYNNEI. There are 15 residues in the CDR3. This CDR3 is CASSEPEVGGSPLHF. CDR3 bases: TGTGCCAGCAGTGAGCCCGAGGTGGGGGGTTCACCCCTCCACTTT.

The chain couples TRBV7-9 to TRBJ1-1; TRBD1 matches 7 bases. Germline assignment: CDR1 SEHNR and CDR2 FQNEAQ (reference sequence). The CDR3 spans 15 residues. V dropped 1 base and J dropped 8; count of bases not matched to a gene: 10. DNA for the CDR3: TGTGCCAGCAGCTTAGAAGGGGGCGGGCTCCTCGAAGCTTTCTTT. Translated, it gives CASSLEGGGLLEAFF.

The genes are TRBV19 and TRBJ1-5, with 7 positions matching TRBD1. This CDR3 is built from 15 residues. Germline V gives CDR1 LNHDA, CDR2 SQIVND (reference sequence). J was trimmed by 9 bases and V by 8 bases; bases with no gene match: 16. This chain's CDR3 is CASGRGDSPLVPQHF. DNA for the CDR3: TGTGCCAGTGGGAGGGGGGACAGCCCTCTCGTGCCCCAGCATTTT.

This clonotype was counted a few times. The chain has TRBV7-3 and TRBJ2-2; D tentatively fits TRBD1 or TRBD2 (5 bases each). CDR3 size: 14 residues. Germline V lookup: CDR1 SGHTA, CDR2 FQGTGA. V was shortened by 4 bases and J by 4 bases, with 10 bases between the two germline ends. The CDR3 loop is CASSSGGSTGELFF. CDR3 DNA sequence: TGTGCCAGCAGCTCTGGGGGAAGCACCGGGGAGCTGTTTTTT.

A remark on this clonotype: A read error may explain this, as a much larger clone is one base away. V and J are TRBV6-2 or TRBV6-3 and TRBJ1-1; D call uncertain. The CDR3 runs to 14 residues. CDR1 is MNHEY, CDR2 SVGEGT, per germline. V was shortened by 2 bases and J by 1 base, with 8 bases between the two germline ends. CDR3: CASSYRAANTEAFF. The CDR3 region has the DNA TGTGCCAGCAGTTACCGGGCAGCGAACACTGAAGCTTTCTTT.

This clonotype was seen at least ten times. This chain joins TRBV30 and TRBJ2-7; possibly TRBD1 for D (5 bases). There are 14 residues in the CDR3. V shed 4 bases and J shed 6 bases, with 19 bases lying between them. The V gene's germline CDR1 is GTSNPN and CDR2 SVGIG (reference sequence). CDR3 sequence (DNA): TGTGCCTGGACCCCTAAGGGGTGGCGGACCGAGCAGTACTTC. Its protein product is CAWTPKGWRTEQYF.

The V gene is TRBV18, the J gene TRBJ1-6; D not certain. The V gene's germline CDR1 is KGHSH and CDR2 LQKENI. The germline V and J ends were trimmed by 0 bases and 8 bases, with 14 bases remaining between them. This CDR3 is 16 amino acids long. The CDR3 is CASSPPSEPRDSPLHF. CDR3 DNA sequence: TGTGCCAGCTCACCACCTTCCGAGCCCCGGGATTCACCCCTCCACTTT.

This clonotype has only a few counts. This chain joins TRBV11-2 and TRBJ1-4; D unresolved. CDR3 size: 14 residues. Germline values: CDR1 SGHAT, CDR2 FQNNGV. Trimming removed 2 bases at V and 7 bases at J, with 11 bases between. The CDR3 is CASSLTPRSEKLFF. The CDR3 coding sequence is TGTGCCAGCAGCTTAACCCCCAGATCTGAAAAACTGTTTTTT. The whole variable domain, remainder taken from reference TRBV11-2 and TRBJ1-4, is EAGVAQSPRYKIIEKRQSVAFWCNPISGHATLYWYQQILGQGPKLLIQFQNNGVVDDSQLPKDRFSAERLKGVDSTLKIQPAKLEDSAVYLCASSLTPRSEKLFFGSGTQLSVL.

This clonotype was seen at least ten times. The rearrangement links TRBV15 to TRBJ2-7, with D maybe TRBD2 (6 bases). Germline V CDR1 and CDR2: LNHNV, YYDKDF (reference sequence). V was cut by 0 bases and J by 2 bases, with 14 bases left in between. The length of the CDR3 is 16 residues. CDR3 region: CATSRDPGELTYEQYF. The CDR3 bases are TGTGCCACCAGCAGAGATCCGGGGGAGCTTACCTACGAGCAGTACTTC.

This clonotype was picked up many times. This chain uses TRBV19 with TRBJ1-5; D may be TRBD1 (5 bases). CDR1 and CDR2 (germline): LNHDA, SQIVND (reference sequence). Trimming left V 2 bases short and J 3 bases short, with 11 bases between. The CDR3 is made up of 15 amino acids. The CDR3 here is CASSIRQGSNQPQHF. The CDR3 DNA is TGTGCCAGTAGTATAAGGCAGGGTTCCAATCAGCCCCAGCATTTT. Filled out from reference TRBV19 and TRBJ1-5, the complete variable domain reads DGGITQSPKYLFRKEGQNVTLSCEQNLNHDAMYWYRQDPGQGLRLIYYSQIVNDFQKGDIAEGYSVSREKKESFPLTVTSAQKNPTAFYLCASSIRQGSNQPQHFGDGTRLSIL.

Points on this clonotype: This may arise from a read error, as a much more abundant clone is one base away. The chain is built from TRBV4-2 and TRBJ2-7; 7 bases fit TRBD2. CDR1 and CDR2 from the germline V gene are LGHNA and YNFKEQ. This CDR3 region has 13 residues. V gave up 3 bases and J gave up 12 bases; unmatched junction bases: 11. The DNA of the CDR3 is TGTGCCAGCAGCCAGCCCCCCGAGAAGCGGGGGTACTTC. As protein: CASSQPPEKRGYF.

This clonotype was detected only a few times. The DNA for the CDR3 is TGTGCCAGTAGTATAGTCGCGGCTAGCGGACGTTTGAATGAGCAGTTCTTC. Amino acids: CASSIVAASGRLNEQFF. The chain combines TRBV19 with TRBJ2-1, with 7 nucleotides matching TRBD2. In germline, CDR1 is LNHDA, CDR2 SQIVND (reference sequence). This CDR3 is 17 amino acids long. V gave up 1 base and J gave up 7 bases; unmatched junction bases: 13.

This clonotype has a count of ten or more. J is TRBJ2-7 and V is TRBV5-1; the D is unclear. The germline V gene encodes CDR1 SGHRS and CDR2 YFSETQ. V was clipped by 3 bases and J by 9 bases, with 19 bases between them. CDR3 size: 14 residues. The CDR3 coding sequence is TGCGCCAGCAGCTCCTCAAGTGAGATCCGGAGGCAGTACTTC. Its translation: CASSSSSEIRRQYF.

This clonotype was detected ten times or more. The chain couples TRBV2 to TRBJ1-5; D is ambiguous. The CDR3 covers 13 residues. Looked up from germline, CDR1 is SNHLY and CDR2 is FYNNEI. Trimming cost V 9 bases and J 2 bases, with 11 bases left between them. CDR3 protein: CASLGNGNQPQHF. The CDR3, as DNA: TGTGCCAGTCTGGGGAACGGCAATCAGCCCCAGCATTTT.